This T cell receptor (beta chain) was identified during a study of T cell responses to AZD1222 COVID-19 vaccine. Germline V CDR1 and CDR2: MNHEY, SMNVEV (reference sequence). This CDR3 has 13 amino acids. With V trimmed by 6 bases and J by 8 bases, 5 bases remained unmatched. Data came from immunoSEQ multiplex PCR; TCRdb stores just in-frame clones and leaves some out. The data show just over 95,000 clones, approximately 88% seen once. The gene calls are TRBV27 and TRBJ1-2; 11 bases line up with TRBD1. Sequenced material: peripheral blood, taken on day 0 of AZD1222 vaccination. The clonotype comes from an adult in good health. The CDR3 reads CASSGQGARGYTF. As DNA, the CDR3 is TGTGCCAGCAGCGGACAGGGGGCTAGGGGCTACACCTTC.